The 2 T cell receptor beta chains presented below share a single source sample, sequenced in a study of blood T cells in healthy people across ages. The authors ran a second PCR of 7 to 11 cycles using a sample-barcoded 5' primer and a J-beta primer mix. MiXCR, run by TCRdb on the 5' RACE reads, gives a single entry per CDR3 protein. The sample includes around 2 million distinct CDR3 sequences, 35% to 50% of them seen just once. Sequenced material: blood. The receptors were gathered from a human donor in good health.

The J gene is TRBJ2-5, the V gene TRBV25-1; TRBD2 is a possible D gene (7 bases). The CDR3 contains 15 residues. Germline assignment: CDR1 MGHDK and CDR2 SYGVNS. The germline V and J ends were trimmed by 7 bases and 4 bases, with 19 bases remaining between them. CDR3 nucleotide sequence: TGTGCCAGCAACTACAGTCGGGGGGCGGGAGAGACCCAGTACTTC. It yields the protein CASNYSRGAGETQYF.

The chain employs TRBV11-2 and TRBJ2-5; 8 nucleotides line up with TRBD2. This CDR3 contains 16 residues. Germline CDR1 and CDR2: SGHAT and FQNNGV. Trimming at V came to 4 bases and at J to 6 bases, leaving 13 bases not matched to a gene. CDR3: CASSSLRGGLWQTQYF. The CDR3 region has the DNA TGTGCCAGCAGCTCCCTCCGGGGGGGCCTCTGGCAGACCCAGTACTTC.